The T cell receptor beta chain described here comes from a study of cytomegalovirus exposure and HLA in healthy donors. Germline CDR1 is SEHNR and CDR2 is FQNEAQ (reference sequence). The CDR3 loop spans 13 amino acids. Trimming left V 5 bases short and J 7 bases short, with 13 bases between. A multiplex PCR was run with 60 Vbeta primers and 13 Jbeta primers. Some clones are missing from TCRdb's copy, which holds only in-frame ones; the method was immunoSEQ multiplex PCR. This table holds over 110,000 clones, more than 75% found once. The sample taken for sequencing was PBMCs. The J gene is TRBJ2-3, the V gene TRBV7-9; weak D call: TRBD2 (6 bases). The receptor was isolated from a woman aged 40 to 50 in good health and CMV-seropositive. CDR3 region: CASSPQEGNTQYF. In DNA form, the CDR3 reads TGTGCCAGCAGCCCGCAGGAGGGGAATACGCAGTATTTT.